A single sample is the source of the 20 T cell receptor beta chains below, sequenced in a study of T cell repertoires in cytomegalovirus infection. These receptors have no identified antigens. TCRdb independently ran MiXCR on the reads; one entry per CDR3 protein. The table has 650,000 to 900,000 distinct CDR3 sequences, just under 30% seen once. The sample consisted of cultured CD8+ T cells from PBMCs, taken from culture after CMV antigen stimulation. These receptors originate from a human donor in good health (CMV status not recorded). Some clones in this sample may be carry-over from other donors' samples.

V is TRBV2 and J is TRBJ1-1; perhaps TRBD1 as D (5 bases). Germline CDR1 SNHLY, CDR2 FYNNEI. This CDR3 is 15 amino acids long. Trimming cost V 7 bases and J 0 bases, with 15 bases left between them. CDR3 sequence: CASKDFAGLNTEAFF. In DNA, the CDR3 is TGTGCCAGCAAGGACTTTGCAGGGTTGAACACTGAAGCTTTCTTT.

This clonotype occurred a few times. V is TRBV7-9 and J is TRBJ1-2; D remains ambiguous. The CDR3 spans 17 residues. V gave up 5 bases and J gave up 2 bases, with 21 bases separating them. Germline assignment: CDR1 SEHNR and CDR2 FQNEAQ (reference sequence). In nucleotides, the CDR3 is TGTGCCAGCAGCGCGGACGGCTACCCACGCCGAAACTATGGCTACACCTTC. Amino acid sequence: CASSADGYPRRNYGYTF.

This clonotype appeared many times. The rearrangement joins TRBV7-6 to TRBJ2-5, with 13 bases lining up with TRBD2. The germline V gene has CDR1 SGHVS and CDR2 FNYEAQ. This CDR3 is 17 amino acids long. The V segment lost 4 bases and the J segment 2 bases; nucleotides outside the gene matches: 7. DNA of the CDR3: TGTGCCAGCAGCTCCCCGGGGACTAGCGGGGCACAAGAGACCCAGTACTTC. Amino acid sequence: CASSSPGTSGAQETQYF.

This clonotype was seen many times. The germline gene is not matched at one end of the junction; a read error may be the cause. This rearrangement joins TRBV7-7 to TRBJ2-5, with D perhaps given as TRBD1 or TRBD2 (5 bases each). CDR3 length: 13 residues. The germline CDR1 and CDR2 sequences are SSHAT and FNYEAQ (reference sequence). The CDR3, as DNA: TGTGCTAGCAGCCCAGAGGGGTGGGAGACCCAGTACTTC. It yields the protein CASSPEGWETQYF.

This chain's CDR3 is CASSPEAGGNTEAFF. Here the CDR3 DNA reads TGTGCCAGCAGCCCTGAGGCGGGGGGGAATACTGAAGCTTTCTTT. The chain employs TRBV5-4 and TRBJ1-1, with a possible D match to TRBD1 (5 bases). CDR3 length: 15 residues. The V and J ends lost 4 bases and 5 bases respectively, with 18 bases between them. From germline, CDR1 is SGHNT and CDR2 YYREEE (reference sequence). The full variable domain, with the rest looked up from reference TRBV5-4 and TRBJ1-1, is ETGVTQSPTHLIKTRGQQVTLRCSSQSGHNTVSWYQQALGQGPQFIFQYYREEENGRGNFPPRFSGLQFPNYSSELNVNALELDDSALYLCASSPEAGGNTEAFFGQGTRLTVV.

CDR3 coding DNA: TGTGCCAAACTAGTGCCAGGGGGAACCGGGGAGCTGTTTTTT. Protein: CAKLVPGGTGELFF. J is TRBJ2-2 and V is TRBV2; 7 bases line up with TRBD1. The CDR3 length is 14 residues. CDR1 SNHLY and CDR2 FYNNEI come from the germline V gene. Trimming cost V 10 bases and J 5 bases; bases outside gene matches: 10.

This chain links TRBV25-1 with TRBJ1-1; D unclear. Germline CDR1 is MGHDK and CDR2 is SYGVNS. Trimming stripped 4 bases from V and 0 bases from J, with 9 bases between. The CDR3 totals 14 residues. The CDR3 loop reads CASSGLGVNTEAFF. Written as DNA, the CDR3 is TGTGCCAGCAGTGGTCTGGGCGTGAACACTGAAGCTTTCTTT.

The V and J genes are TRBV6-5 and TRBJ2-5, with D hard to call. Germline V gene sequence: CDR1 MNHEY, CDR2 SVGAGI. The CDR3 spans 15 residues. Trimming cost V 6 bases and J 0 bases, with 14 bases left between them. CDR3 coding DNA: TGTGCCAGCAGCCCGATGCGGACGGACCAAGAGACCCAGTACTTC. Its translation: CASSPMRTDQETQYF.

A few counts support this clonotype. The V and J genes are TRBV7-8 and TRBJ1-2, with D unclear. The V end was cut by 4 bases, the J end by 2 bases, with 11 bases between. The CDR3 covers 14 residues. CDR1 is SGHVS, CDR2 FQNEAQ, per germline. DNA for the CDR3: TGTGCCAGCAGCTCCGCATTTGAGAACTATGGCTACACCTTC. Translated: CASSSAFENYGYTF.

This clonotype was seen a handful of times. The chain employs TRBV12-3 or TRBV12-4 and TRBJ2-1; perhaps TRBD2 as D (7 bases). Trimming removed 1 base from V and 7 bases from J, with 17 bases in between. This CDR3 contains 16 residues. CDR3 in DNA: TGTGCCAGCAGTTTAGAGGGGGGGGGGCCCAGTAATGAGCAGTTCTTC. Translating it yields CASSLEGGGPSNEQFF.

This clonotype was seen a handful of times. The chain employs TRBV27 and TRBJ2-7; D assignment may be TRBD1 or TRBD2 (6 bases each). The CDR3 extends over 15 amino acids. From germline, CDR1 is MNHEY and CDR2 SMNVEV (reference sequence). Trimming took 2 bases from V and 5 from J, leaving 16 bases between them. CDR3 sequence reads: CASSLEEGGNDEQYF. The CDR3 DNA reads TGTGCCAGCAGTTTAGAAGAGGGGGGCAACGACGAGCAGTACTTC.

This clonotype was observed a handful of times. The rearrangement joins TRBV4-3 to TRBJ1-1; D gene uncertain. Germline CDR1 and CDR2: LGHNA and YSLEER. This CDR3 region has 14 residues. Trimming left V 0 bases short and J 1 base short, with 6 bases between. CDR3 amino acids: CASSQDIGNTEAFF. For the CDR3, the DNA is TGCGCCAGCAGCCAAGATATAGGGAACACTGAAGCTTTCTTT.

The chain employs TRBV12-5 and TRBJ2-7; 11 bases line up with TRBD1. The J segment lost 5 bases and the V segment lost 2 bases, leaving 8 bases of the junction unmatched. The germline V gene has CDR1 LGHNT and CDR2 FRNRAP. The CDR3 is 16 amino acids. In DNA form, the CDR3 reads TGTGCTAGTGGTTTGAACCCTCGGGACAGGGGGGACGAGCAGTACGTC. Translating it yields CASGLNPRDRGDEQYV.

This clonotype was detected only a few times. This chain joins TRBV27 and TRBJ2-7; D ambiguous. Germline V lookup: CDR1 MNHEY, CDR2 SMNVEV (reference sequence). V lost 0 bases and J 6 bases, leaving 12 bases between the germline ends. The CDR3 runs 14 residues. The CDR3 is CASSLSFSSPEQYF. The CDR3 DNA reads TGTGCCAGCAGTTTATCGTTCAGCTCTCCCGAGCAGTACTTC.

V usage is TRBV3-1 and J usage is TRBJ2-7; either TRBD1 or TRBD2 may supply D (5 bases each). The CDR3 contains 15 residues. V gave up 2 bases and J gave up 0 bases, with 11 bases separating them. CDR1 is LGHDT and CDR2 is YNNKEL in the germline V gene (reference sequence). For the CDR3, the DNA is TGTGCCAGCAGCCAATCATGGGACGGCTCCTACGAGCAGTACTTC. This translates into CASSQSWDGSYEQYF.

V is TRBV7-2 and J is TRBJ1-2, with D possibly being TRBD1 (5 bases). The CDR3 length is 11 residues. V was trimmed by 4 bases and J by 14 bases, leaving 14 bases between them. Germline CDR1 and CDR2: SGHTA and FQGNSA. The CDR3 sequence is CASSSKGTLTF. The CDR3 region has the DNA TGTGCCAGCAGCTCGAAAGGGACCTTGACCTTC.

Note on this clonotype: The junction shows a germline mismatch at one end, possibly a read error. CDR3 DNA sequence: TGTGCCAGTAGTCTAGACACCAACTCCGACAATGAGCAGTTCTTC. This codes for CASSLDTNSDNEQFF. The chain links TRBV19 to TRBJ2-1; unclear D gene. This CDR3 is built from 15 residues. Germline V gives CDR1 LNHDA, CDR2 SQIVND (reference sequence).

J is TRBJ2-1 and V is TRBV6-6, with TRBD2 as a possible D gene (5 bases). Germline V lookup: CDR1 MNHNY, CDR2 SVGAGI (reference sequence). This CDR3 is built from 16 residues. The germline V and J ends were trimmed by 0 bases and 0 bases, with 9 bases remaining between them. The CDR3 loop is CASSYSQRPSYNEQFF. The CDR3 DNA reads TGTGCCAGCAGTTACTCGCAGCGGCCCTCCTACAATGAGCAGTTCTTC.

This clonotype was seen more than once but under ten times. The rearrangement uses TRBV7-9 and TRBJ2-5; 13 bases align to TRBD2. The CDR3 covers 16 residues. V lost 8 bases to trimming and J lost 5 bases; unmatched junction nucleotides: 11. Germline CDR1 and CDR2: SEHNR and FQNEAQ (reference sequence). CDR3 nucleotides: TGTGCCAGCCCTCTCCGGACTAGCGGGGGAGAGGAGACCCAGTACTTC. Amino acid sequence: CASPLRTSGGEETQYF.

The table lists this clonotype with a few counts. The J gene is TRBJ1-1, the V gene TRBV7-2; 7 nucleotides line up with TRBD1. This CDR3 region has 16 residues. Trimming cost V 4 bases and J 2 bases; bases outside gene matches: 10. Germline V gene data show CDR1 as SGHTA and CDR2 as FQGNSA. CDR3 amino acids: CASSYENRQGNTEAFF. CDR3 in DNA: TGTGCCAGCAGCTATGAAAACCGACAGGGAAACACTGAAGCTTTCTTT.